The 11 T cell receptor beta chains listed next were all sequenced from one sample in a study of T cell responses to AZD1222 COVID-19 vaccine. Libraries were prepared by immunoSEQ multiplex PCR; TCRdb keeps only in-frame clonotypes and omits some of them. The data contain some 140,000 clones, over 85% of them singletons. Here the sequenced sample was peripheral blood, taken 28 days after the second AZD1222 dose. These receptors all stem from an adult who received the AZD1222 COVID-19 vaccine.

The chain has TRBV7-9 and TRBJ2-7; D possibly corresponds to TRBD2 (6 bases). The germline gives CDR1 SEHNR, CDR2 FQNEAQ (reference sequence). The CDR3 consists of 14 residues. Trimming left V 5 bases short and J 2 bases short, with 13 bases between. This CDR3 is CASSPWGVAYEQYF. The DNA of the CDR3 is TGTGCCAGCAGCCCGTGGGGGGTGGCCTACGAGCAGTACTTC. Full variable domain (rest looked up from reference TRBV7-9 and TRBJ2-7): DTGVSQNPRHKITKRGQNVTFRCDPISEHNRLYWYRQTLGQGPEFLTYFQNEAQLEKSRLLSDRFSAERPKGSFSTLEIQRTEQGDSAMYLCASSPWGVAYEQYFGPGTRLTVT.

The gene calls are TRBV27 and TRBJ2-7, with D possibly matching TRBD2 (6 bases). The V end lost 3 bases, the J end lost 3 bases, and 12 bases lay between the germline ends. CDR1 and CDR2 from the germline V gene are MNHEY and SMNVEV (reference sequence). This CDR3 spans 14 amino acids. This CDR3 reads CASSFGVGGYEQYF. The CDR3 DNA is TGTGCCAGCAGTTTCGGGGTCGGGGGCTACGAGCAGTACTTC.

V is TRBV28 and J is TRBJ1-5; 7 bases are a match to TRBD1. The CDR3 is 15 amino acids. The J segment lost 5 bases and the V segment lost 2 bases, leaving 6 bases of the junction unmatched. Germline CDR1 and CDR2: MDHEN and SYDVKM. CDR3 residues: CASSLETGSDQPQHF. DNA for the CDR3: TGTGCCAGCAGTTTAGAGACAGGGTCGGATCAGCCCCAGCATTTT.

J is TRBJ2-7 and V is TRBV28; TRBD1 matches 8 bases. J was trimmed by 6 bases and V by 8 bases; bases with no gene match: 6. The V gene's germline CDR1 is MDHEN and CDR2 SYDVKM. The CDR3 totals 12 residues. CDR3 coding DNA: TGTGCCAGCGGACAGGGAAGAAGCGAGCAGTACTTC. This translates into CASGQGRSEQYF.

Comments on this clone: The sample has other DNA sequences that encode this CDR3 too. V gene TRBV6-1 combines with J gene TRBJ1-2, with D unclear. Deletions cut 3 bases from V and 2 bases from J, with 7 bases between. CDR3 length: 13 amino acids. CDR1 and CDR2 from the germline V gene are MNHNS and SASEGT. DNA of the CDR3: TGTGCCAGCAGTGACGGGTTAAACTATGGCTACACCTTC. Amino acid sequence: CASSDGLNYGYTF.

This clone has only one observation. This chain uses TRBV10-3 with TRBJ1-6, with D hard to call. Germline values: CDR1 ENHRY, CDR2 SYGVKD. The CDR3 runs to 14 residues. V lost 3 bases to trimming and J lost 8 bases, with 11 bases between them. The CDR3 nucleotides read TGTGCCATCAGTGAATTTAAGGGTGATTCACCCCTCCACTTT. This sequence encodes CAISEFKGDSPLHF.

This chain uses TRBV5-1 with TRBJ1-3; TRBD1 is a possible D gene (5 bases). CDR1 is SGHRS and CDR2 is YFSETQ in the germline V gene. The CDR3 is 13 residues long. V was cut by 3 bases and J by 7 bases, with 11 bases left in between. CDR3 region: CASSSDNGNTIYF. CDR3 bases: TGCGCCAGCAGCTCGGACAATGGGAACACCATATATTTT.

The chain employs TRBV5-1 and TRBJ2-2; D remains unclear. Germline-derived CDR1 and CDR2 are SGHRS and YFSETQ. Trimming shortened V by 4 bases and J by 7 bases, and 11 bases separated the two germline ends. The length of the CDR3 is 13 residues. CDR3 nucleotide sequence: TGCGCCAGCAGCCTAAAGGCAAGCGGGGAGCTGTTTTTT. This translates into CASSLKASGELFF.

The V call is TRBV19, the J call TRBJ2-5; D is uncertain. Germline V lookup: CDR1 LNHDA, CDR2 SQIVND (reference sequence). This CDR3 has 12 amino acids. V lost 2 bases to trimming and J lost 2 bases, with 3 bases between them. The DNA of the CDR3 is TGTGCCAGTAGTATACCTCAAGAGACCCAGTACTTC. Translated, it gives CASSIPQETQYF.

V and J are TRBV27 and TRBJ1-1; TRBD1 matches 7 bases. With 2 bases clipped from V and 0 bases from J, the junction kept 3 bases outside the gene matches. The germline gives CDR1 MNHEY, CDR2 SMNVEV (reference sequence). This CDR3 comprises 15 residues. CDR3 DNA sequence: TGTGCCAGCAGTTTAACAGGGGCCGTGAACACTGAAGCTTTCTTT. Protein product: CASSLTGAVNTEAFF.

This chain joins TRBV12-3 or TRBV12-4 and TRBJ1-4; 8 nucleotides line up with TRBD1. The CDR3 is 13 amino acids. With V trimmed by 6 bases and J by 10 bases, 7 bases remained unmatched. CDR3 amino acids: CASSRGQEPKLFF. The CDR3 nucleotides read TGTGCCAGCAGCCGGGGACAGGAACCAAAACTGTTTTTT.